These T cell receptor beta chains were read from a single sample in a study of blood T cell repertoires in COVID-19. Profiled with immunoSEQ multiplex PCR; TCRdb holds only in-frame clones, not every one. Found here are under 65,000 clones, around 90% of them singletons; the top ten hold 22%. Sequences were obtained from peripheral blood. Receptors originate from an elderly woman with COVID-19, enrolled during active disease. Both conserved end residues are part of each CDR3. D genes are given only for firm matches. Where a row states a size, it is once, few, many or the class of an expanded clone; other rows omit it.

abundance: few; v_gene: TRBV10-2; d_gene: TRBD1; j_gene: TRBJ1-6; CDR3nt: TGCGCCAGCAGTCCTATTGACAGGGGGAAATCACCCCTCCACTTT; CDR3aa: CASSPIDRGKSPLHF
abundance: NA; v_gene: TRBV5-1; d_gene: TRBD1; j_gene: TRBJ1-2; CDR3nt: TGCGCCAGCAGCCACGGACAGGGCGGCTATGGCTACACCTTC; CDR3aa: CASSHGQGGYGYTF
abundance: NA; v_gene: TRBV9; d_gene: NA; j_gene: TRBJ2-7; CDR3nt: TGTGCCAGCAGCGTGTCCTCGGGAGTCTCCTACGAGCAGTACTTC; CDR3aa: CASSVSSGVSYEQYF
abundance: NA; v_gene: TRBV6-5; d_gene: TRBD1; j_gene: TRBJ2-5; CDR3nt: TGTGCCAGTAGGACAGGGAGAAGGGAGACCCAGTACTTC; CDR3aa: CASRTGRRETQYF
abundance: many; v_gene: TRBV19; d_gene: NA; j_gene: TRBJ1-1; CDR3nt: TGTGCCAGTAGTACCCCGGACAGTTGGACTGAAGCTTTCTTT; CDR3aa: CASSTPDSWTEAFF
abundance: NA; v_gene: TRBV30; d_gene: TRBD1; j_gene: TRBJ2-1; CDR3nt: TGTGCCTGGGGGGGCGGACAGGGAAAGATCTTC; CDR3aa: CAWGGGQGKIF
abundance: NA; v_gene: TRBV5-6; d_gene: TRBD2; j_gene: TRBJ2-5; CDR3nt: TGTGCCAGCAGCTCGGAGGGGGCGGGGGGGGAGACCCAGTACTTC; CDR3aa: CASSSEGAGGETQYF
abundance: NA; v_gene: TRBV7-9; d_gene: NA; j_gene: TRBJ1-1; CDR3nt: TGTGCCAGCAGCTTAAATTGGGGGGTGATCGCTGAAGCTTTCTTT; CDR3aa: CASSLNWGVIAEAFF
abundance: NA; v_gene: TRBV5-1; d_gene: NA; j_gene: TRBJ2-5; CDR3nt: TGCGCCAGCAGCCTAGCCGTATCCATCCAAGAGACCCAGTACTTC; CDR3aa: CASSLAVSIQETQYF
abundance: NA; v_gene: TRBV5-5; d_gene: TRBD2; j_gene: TRBJ2-1; CDR3nt: TGTGCCAGCAGCTTTACTAGCGGGGGGGCATATGAGCAGTTCTTC; CDR3aa: CASSFTSGGAYEQFF
abundance: NA; v_gene: TRBV5-5; d_gene: TRBD1; j_gene: TRBJ1-1; CDR3nt: TGTGCCAGCAGCTCCGGACAGGGATTGAGGAACACTGAAGCTTTCTTT; CDR3aa: CASSSGQGLRNTEAFF
abundance: once; v_gene: TRBV5-8; d_gene: NA; j_gene: TRBJ2-7; CDR3nt: TGTGCCAGCAGCTTGGCCATGGGAGCCTACGAGCAGTACTTC; CDR3aa: CASSLAMGAYEQYF
abundance: once; v_gene: TRBV7-9; d_gene: TRBD2; j_gene: TRBJ2-2; CDR3nt: TGTGCCAGCAGCTTGGGCGGGGGAGTCCCGAACACCGGGGAGCTGTTTTTT; CDR3aa: CASSLGGGVPNTGELFF
abundance: NA; v_gene: TRBV6-2/TRBV6-3; d_gene: TRBD1; j_gene: TRBJ1-1; CDR3nt: TGTGCCAGCAGTTCTGGGACAGCCTCAGCTGCTTTCTTT; CDR3aa: CASSSGTASAAFF
abundance: NA; v_gene: TRBV12-3/TRBV12-4; d_gene: TRBD1; j_gene: TRBJ1-2; CDR3nt: TGTGCCAGCAGCCAACAGGGGGCGGCTGGCTACACCTTC; CDR3aa: CASSQQGAAGYTF
abundance: NA; v_gene: TRBV6-5; d_gene: NA; j_gene: TRBJ1-1; CDR3nt: TGTGCCAGCAGTTACTCAGGGGTCATGAACACTGAAGCTTTCTTT; CDR3aa: CASSYSGVMNTEAFF